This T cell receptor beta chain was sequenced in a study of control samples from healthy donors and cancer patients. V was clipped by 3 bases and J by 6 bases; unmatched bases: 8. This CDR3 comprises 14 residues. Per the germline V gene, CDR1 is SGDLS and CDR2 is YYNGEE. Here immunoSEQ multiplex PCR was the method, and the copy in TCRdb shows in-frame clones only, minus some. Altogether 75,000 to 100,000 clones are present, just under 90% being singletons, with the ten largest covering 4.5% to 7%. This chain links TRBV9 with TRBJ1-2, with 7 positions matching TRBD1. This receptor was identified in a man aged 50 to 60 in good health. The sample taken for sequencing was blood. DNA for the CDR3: TGTGCCAGCAGCGGCCGACAGGGATCAGATGGCTACACCTTC. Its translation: CASSGRQGSDGYTF. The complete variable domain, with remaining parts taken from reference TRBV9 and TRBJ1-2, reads DSGVTQTPKHLITATGQRVTLRCSPRSGDLSVYWYQQSLDQGLQFLIQYYNGEERAKGNILERFSAQQFPDLHSELNLSSLELGDSALYFCASSGRQGSDGYTFGSGTRLTVV.